This T cell receptor (beta chain) is drawn from a study of T cells in Graves' hyperthyroidism and ophthalmopathy. This clonotype was seen repeatedly, ten times or more. Its antigen is undetermined. General observations from the study: Appearing also in blood were most of the thyroid clonotypes expanded above 0.001.

On the basis of clinical symptoms, serum thyroxine and TRAb, thyroid ultrasound and orbital computed tomography, diagnoses were made. Trimming removed 4 bases from V and 6 bases from J; junction bases left unmatched: 2. From germline, CDR1 is LNHDA and CDR2 SQIVND (reference sequence). The CDR3 consists of 12 residues. TCR beta CDR3 regions were amplified from RNA. First-round RT-PCR with HTBI primers amplified the TCR CDR3 region. TCRdb reprocessed the multiplex PCR reads via MiXCR and lists one record per CDR3 protein. The sample holds about 590,000 distinct CDR3 sequences, 14% seen once. The clonotype originates from a woman in her late teens or twenties with Graves' ophthalmopathy. The V call is TRBV19, the J call TRBJ1-2; 7 bases line up with TRBD1. The material sequenced was blood. This CDR3 reads CASSTQGDGYTF. The CDR3 region has the DNA TGTGCCAGTAGTACCCAGGGGGATGGCTACACCTTC. The full variable domain, in which reference TRBV19 and TRBJ1-2 provide the parts outside the CDR3, is DGGITQSPKYLFRKEGQNVTLSCEQNLNHDAMYWYRQDPGQGLRLIYYSQIVNDFQKGDIAEGYSVSREKKESFPLTVTSAQKNPTAFYLCASSTQGDGYTFGSGTRLTVV.